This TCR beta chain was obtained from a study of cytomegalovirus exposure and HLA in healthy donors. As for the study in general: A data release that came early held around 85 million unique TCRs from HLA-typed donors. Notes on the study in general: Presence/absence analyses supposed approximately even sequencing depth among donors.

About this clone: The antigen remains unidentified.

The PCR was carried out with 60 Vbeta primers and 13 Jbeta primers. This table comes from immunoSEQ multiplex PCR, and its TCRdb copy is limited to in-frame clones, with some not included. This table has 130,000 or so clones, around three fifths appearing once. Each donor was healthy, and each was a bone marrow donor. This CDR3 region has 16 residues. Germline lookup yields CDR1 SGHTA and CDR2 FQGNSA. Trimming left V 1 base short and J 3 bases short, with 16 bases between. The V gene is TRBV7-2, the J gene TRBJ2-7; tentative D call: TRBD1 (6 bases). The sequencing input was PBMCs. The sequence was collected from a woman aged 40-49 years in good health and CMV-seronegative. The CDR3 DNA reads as TGTGCCAGCAGCTTAGTATGGCAGGGGCTGGGCTACGAGCAGTACTTC. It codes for CASSLVWQGLGYEQYF.